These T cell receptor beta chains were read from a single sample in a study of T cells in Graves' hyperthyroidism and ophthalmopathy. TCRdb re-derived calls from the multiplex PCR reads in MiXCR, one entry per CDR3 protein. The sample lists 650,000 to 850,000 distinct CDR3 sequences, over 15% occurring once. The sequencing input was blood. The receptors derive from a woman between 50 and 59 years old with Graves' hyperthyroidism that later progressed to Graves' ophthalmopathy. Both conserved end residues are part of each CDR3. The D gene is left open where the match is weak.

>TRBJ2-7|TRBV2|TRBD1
CASSHPDRENEQYF
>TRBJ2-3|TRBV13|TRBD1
CASSSTPGTGTFTDTQYF
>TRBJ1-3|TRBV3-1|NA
CASSQDRGAYSGNTIYF
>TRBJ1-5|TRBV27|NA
CASSQRDTGNQPQHF
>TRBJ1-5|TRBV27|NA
CASSQGQPQHF
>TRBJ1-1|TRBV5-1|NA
CASSVTGAPNTEAFF
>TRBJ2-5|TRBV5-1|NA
CAMTSGSQETQYF
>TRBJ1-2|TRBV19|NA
CASSMNRAEGYTF
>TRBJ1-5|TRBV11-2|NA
CASSFGGGGISNQPQHF
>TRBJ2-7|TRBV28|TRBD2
CASSFWREGLEQYF
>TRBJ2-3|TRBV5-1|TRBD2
CASRQTSGTDTQYF
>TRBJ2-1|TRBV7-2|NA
CASSSDGFSYNEQFF
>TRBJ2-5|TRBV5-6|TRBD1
CASRTTGGEETQYF
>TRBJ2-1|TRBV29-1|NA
CSVVGQFSYNEQFF
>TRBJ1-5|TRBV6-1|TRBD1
CASSPNPGTGGSQPQHF
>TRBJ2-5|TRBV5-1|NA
CASSLAVSAETQYF
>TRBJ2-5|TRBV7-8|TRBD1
CASSLDGRDSGTQYF
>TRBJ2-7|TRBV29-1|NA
CSVEIPGHGKNEQYF
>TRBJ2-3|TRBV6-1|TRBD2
CASAAGGRLSTQYF
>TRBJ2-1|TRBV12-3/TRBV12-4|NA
CASGRSLDYNEQFF
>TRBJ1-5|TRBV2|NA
CASRGSGWGNQPQHF
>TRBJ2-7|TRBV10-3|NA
CAIWLSEGNEQYF
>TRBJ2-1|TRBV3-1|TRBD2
CASSQLSLAGGPAEQFF
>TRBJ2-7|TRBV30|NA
CAWKKYRSYEQYF
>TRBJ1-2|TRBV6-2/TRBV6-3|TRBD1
CASGRGQGAGGYTF
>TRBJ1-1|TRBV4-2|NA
CASSQDPGAEAFF
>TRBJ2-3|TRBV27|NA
CASSFGDGGRNTQYF
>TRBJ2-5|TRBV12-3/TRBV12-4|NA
CASSLRLEGTQETQYF
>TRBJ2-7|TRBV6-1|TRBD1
CASTRTGVYEQYF
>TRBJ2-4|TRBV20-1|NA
CSGKAPLTQNIQYF
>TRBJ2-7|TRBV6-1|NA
CASRRSIYEQYF
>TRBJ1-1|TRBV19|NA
CASSPGGGLDTEAFF
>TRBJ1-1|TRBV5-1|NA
CASSLEGTEAFF
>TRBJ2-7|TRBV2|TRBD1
CATLRGLGAYEQYF
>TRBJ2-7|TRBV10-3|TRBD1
CAISEEGQQDSYEQYF
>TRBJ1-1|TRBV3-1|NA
CASSQNLPENTEAFF
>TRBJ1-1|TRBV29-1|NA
CSATDTEAFF
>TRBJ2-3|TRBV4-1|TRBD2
CASSQDGGVGTDTQYF
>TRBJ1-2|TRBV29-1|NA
CSVGWDTANYGYTF
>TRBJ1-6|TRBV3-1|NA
CASSQGLRDSPLHF
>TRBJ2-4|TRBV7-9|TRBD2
CASSPGWASGKAKNIQYF
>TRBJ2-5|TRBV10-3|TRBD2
CAISDGTSSGETQYF
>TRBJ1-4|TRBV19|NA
CASSDMGREGEKLFF
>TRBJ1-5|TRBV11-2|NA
CASSWGSESQPQHF
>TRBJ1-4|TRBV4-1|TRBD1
CASSRRGTDVNEKLFF
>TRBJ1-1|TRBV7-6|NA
CASSPGAGLNTEAFF
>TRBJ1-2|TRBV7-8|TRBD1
CASSITLGTGVGYGYTF
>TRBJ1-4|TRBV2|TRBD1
CASSEGQGGTNEKLFF
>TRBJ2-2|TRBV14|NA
CASSQNVGVNTGELFF
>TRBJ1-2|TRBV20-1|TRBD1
CSATGGGYGYTF
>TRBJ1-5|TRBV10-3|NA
CAISWDQNQPQHF
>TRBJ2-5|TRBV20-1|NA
CSALREIRETQYF
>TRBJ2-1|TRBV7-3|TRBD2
CASSLNPGLVSYNEQFF
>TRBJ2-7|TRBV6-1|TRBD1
CASRGQGWNEQYF
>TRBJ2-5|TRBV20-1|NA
CSASPGTGETQYF
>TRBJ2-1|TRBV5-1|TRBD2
CASSPGDGLAGGRDEQFF
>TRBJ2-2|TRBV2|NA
CASSLVVVTGELFF
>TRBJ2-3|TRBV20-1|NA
CSAIIGGSTDTQYF
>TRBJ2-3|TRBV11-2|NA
CASSLFVASTDTQYF